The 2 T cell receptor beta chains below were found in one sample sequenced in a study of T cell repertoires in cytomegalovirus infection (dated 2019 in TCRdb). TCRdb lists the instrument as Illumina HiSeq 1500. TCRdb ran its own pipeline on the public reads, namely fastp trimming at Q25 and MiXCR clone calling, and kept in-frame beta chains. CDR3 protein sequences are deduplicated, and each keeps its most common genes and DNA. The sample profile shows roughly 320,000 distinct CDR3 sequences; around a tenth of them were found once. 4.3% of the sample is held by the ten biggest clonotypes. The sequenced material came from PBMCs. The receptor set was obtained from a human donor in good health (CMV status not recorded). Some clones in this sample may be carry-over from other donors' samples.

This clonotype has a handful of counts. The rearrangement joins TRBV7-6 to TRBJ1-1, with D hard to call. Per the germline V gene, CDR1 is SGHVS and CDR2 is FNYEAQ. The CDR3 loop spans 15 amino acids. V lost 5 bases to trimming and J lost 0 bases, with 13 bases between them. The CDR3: CASSPLGQLNTEAFF. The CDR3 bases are TGTGCCAGCAGCCCCCTCGGGCAGCTGAACACTGAAGCTTTCTTT.

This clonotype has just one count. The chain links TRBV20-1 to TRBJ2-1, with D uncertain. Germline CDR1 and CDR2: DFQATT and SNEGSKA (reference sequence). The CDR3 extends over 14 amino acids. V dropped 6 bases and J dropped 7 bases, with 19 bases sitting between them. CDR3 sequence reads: CSAKPGGTLNEQFF. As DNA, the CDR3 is TGCAGTGCCAAACCCGGCGGAACCCTAAATGAGCAGTTCTTC.